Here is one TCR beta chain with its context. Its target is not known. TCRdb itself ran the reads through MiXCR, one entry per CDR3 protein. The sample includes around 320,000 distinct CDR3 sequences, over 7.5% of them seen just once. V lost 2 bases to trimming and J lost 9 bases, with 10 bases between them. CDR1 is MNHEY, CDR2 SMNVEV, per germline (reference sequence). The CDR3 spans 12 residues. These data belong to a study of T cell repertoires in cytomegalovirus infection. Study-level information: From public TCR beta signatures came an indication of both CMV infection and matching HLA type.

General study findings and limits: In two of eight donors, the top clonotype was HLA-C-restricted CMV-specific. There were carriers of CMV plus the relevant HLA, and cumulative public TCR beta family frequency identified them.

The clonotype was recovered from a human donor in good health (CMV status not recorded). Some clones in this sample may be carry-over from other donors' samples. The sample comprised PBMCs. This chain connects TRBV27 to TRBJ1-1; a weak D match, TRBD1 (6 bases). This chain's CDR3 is CASSLPGGQAFF. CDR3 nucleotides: TGTGCCAGCAGTTTACCCGGGGGGCAAGCTTTCTTT.